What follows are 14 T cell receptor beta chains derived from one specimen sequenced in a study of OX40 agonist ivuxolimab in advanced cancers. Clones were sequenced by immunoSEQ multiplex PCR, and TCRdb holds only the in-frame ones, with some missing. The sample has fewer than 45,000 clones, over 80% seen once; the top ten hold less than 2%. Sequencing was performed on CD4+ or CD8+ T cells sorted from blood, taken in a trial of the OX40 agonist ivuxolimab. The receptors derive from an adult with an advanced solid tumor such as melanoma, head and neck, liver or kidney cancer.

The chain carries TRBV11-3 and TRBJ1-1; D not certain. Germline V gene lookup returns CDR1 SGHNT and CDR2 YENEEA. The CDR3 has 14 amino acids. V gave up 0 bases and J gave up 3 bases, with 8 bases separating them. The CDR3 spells CASSLDGQYTEAFF. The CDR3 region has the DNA TGTGCCAGCAGCTTAGATGGGCAGTACACTGAAGCTTTCTTT.

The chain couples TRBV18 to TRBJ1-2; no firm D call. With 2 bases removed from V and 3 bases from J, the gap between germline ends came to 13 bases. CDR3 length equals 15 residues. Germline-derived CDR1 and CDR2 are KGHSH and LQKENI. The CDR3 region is CASSPTHPSDYGYTF. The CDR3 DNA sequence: TGTGCCAGCTCACCAACACATCCTAGCGACTATGGCTACACCTTC.

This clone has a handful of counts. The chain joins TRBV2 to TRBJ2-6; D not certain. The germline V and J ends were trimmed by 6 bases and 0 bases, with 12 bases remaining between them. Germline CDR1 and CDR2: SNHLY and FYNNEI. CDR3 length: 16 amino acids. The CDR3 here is CASRRTEHSGANVLTF. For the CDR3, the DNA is TGTGCCAGCAGAAGGACGGAACACTCTGGGGCCAACGTCCTGACTTTC.

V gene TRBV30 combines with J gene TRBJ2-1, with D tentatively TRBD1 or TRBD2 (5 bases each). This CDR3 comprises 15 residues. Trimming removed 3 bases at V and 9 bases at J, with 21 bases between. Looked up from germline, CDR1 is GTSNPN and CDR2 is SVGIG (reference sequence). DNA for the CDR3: TGTGCCTGGAGAGTCGGTCAGGGAGTATTCGGTGAGCAGTTCTTC. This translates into CAWRVGQGVFGEQFF. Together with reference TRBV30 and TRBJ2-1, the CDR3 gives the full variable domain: SQTIHQWPATLVQPVGSPLSLECTVEGTSNPNLYWYRQAAGRGLQLLFYSVGIGQISSEVPQNLSASRPQDRQFILSSKKLLLSDSGFYLCAWRVGQGVFGEQFFGPGTRLTVL.

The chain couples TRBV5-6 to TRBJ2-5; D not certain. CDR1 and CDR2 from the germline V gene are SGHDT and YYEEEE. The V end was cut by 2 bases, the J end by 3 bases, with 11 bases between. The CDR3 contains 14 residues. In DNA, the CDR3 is TGTGCCAGCAGCTTTTACAGAGCTAAAGAGACCCAGTACTTC. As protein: CASSFYRAKETQYF.

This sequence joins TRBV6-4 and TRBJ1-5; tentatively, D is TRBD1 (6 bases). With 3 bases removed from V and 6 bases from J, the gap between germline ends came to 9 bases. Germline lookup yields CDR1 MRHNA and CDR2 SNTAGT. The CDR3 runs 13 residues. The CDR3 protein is CASSEGAAQPQHF. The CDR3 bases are TGTGCCAGCAGTGAGGGGGCAGCTCAGCCCCAGCATTTT.

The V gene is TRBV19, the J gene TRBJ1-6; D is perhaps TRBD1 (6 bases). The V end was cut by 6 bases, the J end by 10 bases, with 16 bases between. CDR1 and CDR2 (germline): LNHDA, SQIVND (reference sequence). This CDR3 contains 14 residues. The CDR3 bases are TGTGCCAGTAGCAGCGAGACAGGACGATCACCCCTCCACTTT. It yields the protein CASSSETGRSPLHF.

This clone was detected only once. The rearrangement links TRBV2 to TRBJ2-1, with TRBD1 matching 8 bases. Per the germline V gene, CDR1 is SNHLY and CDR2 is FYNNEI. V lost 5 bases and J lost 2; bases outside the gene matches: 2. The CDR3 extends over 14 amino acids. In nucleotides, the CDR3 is TGTGCCAGCAGTATGGGACAGGCCTACAATGAGCAGTTCTTC. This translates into CASSMGQAYNEQFF.

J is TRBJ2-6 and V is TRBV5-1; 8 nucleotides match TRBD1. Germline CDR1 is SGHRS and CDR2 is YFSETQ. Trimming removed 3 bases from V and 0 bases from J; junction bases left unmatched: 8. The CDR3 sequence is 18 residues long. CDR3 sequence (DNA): TGCGCCAGCAGCTGGGATCAGGGGGCCCACTCTGGGGCCAACGTCCTGACTTTC. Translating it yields CASSWDQGAHSGANVLTF.

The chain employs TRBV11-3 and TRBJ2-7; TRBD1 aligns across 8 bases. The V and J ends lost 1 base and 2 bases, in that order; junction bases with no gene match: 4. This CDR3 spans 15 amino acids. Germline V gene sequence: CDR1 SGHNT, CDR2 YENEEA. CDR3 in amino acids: CASSLGTGPTYEQYF. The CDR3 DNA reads TGTGCCAGCAGCTTAGGGACAGGGCCTACCTACGAGCAGTACTTC.

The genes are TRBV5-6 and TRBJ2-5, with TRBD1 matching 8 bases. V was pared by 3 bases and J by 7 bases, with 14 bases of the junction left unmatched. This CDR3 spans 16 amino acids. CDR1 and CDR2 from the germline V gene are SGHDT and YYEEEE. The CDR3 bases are TGTGCCAGCAGCTGGCTTGCAGCAGGGGGCGGAGGGACCCAGTACTTC. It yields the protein CASSWLAAGGGGTQYF.

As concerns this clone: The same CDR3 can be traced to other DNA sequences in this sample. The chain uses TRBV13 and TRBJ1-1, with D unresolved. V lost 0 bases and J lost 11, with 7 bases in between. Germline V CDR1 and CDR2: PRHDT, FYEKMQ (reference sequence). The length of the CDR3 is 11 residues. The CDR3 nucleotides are TGTGCCAGCAGCTTAGGGAGTGGGGCTTTCTTT. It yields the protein CASSLGSGAFF.

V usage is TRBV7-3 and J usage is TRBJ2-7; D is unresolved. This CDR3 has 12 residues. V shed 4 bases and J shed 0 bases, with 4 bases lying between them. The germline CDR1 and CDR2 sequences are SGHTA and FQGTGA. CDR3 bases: TGTGCCAGCAGCTCGAGCTCCTACGAGCAGTACTTC. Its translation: CASSSSSYEQYF.

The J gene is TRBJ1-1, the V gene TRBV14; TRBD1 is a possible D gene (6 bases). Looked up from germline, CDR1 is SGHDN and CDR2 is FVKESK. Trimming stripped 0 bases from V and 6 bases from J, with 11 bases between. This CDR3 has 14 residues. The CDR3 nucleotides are TGTGCCAGCAGCCAAGATGCAGGGGCGCCTGAAGCTTTCTTT. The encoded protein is CASSQDAGAPEAFF. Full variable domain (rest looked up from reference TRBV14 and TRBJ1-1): EAGVTQFPSHSVIEKGQTVTLRCDPISGHDNLYWYRRVMGKEIKFLLHFVKESKQDESGMPNNRFLAERTGGTYSTLKVQPAELEDSGVYFCASSQDAGAPEAFFGQGTRLTVV.